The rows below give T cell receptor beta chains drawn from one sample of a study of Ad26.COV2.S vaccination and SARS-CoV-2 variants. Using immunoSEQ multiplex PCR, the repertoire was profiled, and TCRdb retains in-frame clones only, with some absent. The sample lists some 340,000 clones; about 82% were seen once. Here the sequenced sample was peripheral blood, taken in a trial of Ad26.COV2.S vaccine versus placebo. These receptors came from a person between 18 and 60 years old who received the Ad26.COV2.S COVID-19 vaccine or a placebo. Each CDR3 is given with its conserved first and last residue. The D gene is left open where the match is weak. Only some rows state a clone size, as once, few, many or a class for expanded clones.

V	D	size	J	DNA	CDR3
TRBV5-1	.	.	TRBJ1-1	TGCGCCAGCACCCAAAGAGGCAGGGGTAACACTGAAGCTTTCTTT	CASTQRGRGNTEAFF
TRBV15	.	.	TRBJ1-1	TGTGCCACCAGCAGAGATCAGGTCGGGGGGGAAGCTTTCTTT	CATSRDQVGGEAFF
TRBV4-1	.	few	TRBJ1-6	TGCGCCAGCAGCCATCCCGACAGGAATAATTCACCCCTCCACTTT	CASSHPDRNNSPLHF
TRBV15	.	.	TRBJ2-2	TGTGCCACCAGCAGAGATAAAGGTCGTAACACCGGGGAGCTGTTTTTT	CATSRDKGRNTGELFF
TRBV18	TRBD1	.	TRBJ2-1	TGTGCCAGCTCACCCTCGGGACAGTTCGCCGGTGGCTCCTACAATGAGCAGTTCTTC	CASSPSGQFAGGSYNEQFF
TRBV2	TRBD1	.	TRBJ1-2	TGTGCCAGCAGTGGGACAGGGGGCTCATATGGCTACACCTTC	CASSGTGGSYGYTF
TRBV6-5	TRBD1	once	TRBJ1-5	TGTGCCAGCAGCACCGGACAGGGTCGCAATCAGCCCCAGCATTTT	CASSTGQGRNQPQHF
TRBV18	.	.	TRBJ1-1	TGTGCCAGCTCACCAGTCGGCCCGAACACTGAAGCTTTCTTT	CASSPVGPNTEAFF
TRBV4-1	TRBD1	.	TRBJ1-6	TGCGCCAGCAGCCAAGATAACAGACAGGGCGCAAATTCACCCCTCCACTTT	CASSQDNRQGANSPLHF
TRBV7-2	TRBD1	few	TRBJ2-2	TGTGCCAGCAGCTTAGCGGTGACAGGGGTAGTCGGGGAGCTGTTTTTT	CASSLAVTGVVGELFF
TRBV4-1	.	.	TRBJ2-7	TGCGCCAGCAGCCAAGGACGCCTGTGGGGCGGCGAGCAGTACTTC	CASSQGRLWGGEQYF
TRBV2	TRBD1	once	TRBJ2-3	TGTGCCAGCACCCGGACAGGGGCCGGTACAGATACGCAGTATTTT	CASTRTGAGTDTQYF
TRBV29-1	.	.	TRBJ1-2	TGCAGCGGATATACAGGAGCTAACTATGGCTACACCTTC	CSGYTGANYGYTF
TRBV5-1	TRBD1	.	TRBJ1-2	TGCGCCAGCAGCTTGGATACGGGACAGCCAGGAGGCTACACCTTC	CASSLDTGQPGGYTF
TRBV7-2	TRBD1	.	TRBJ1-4	TGTGCCAGCAGCTTTCTCCAGGGGGCGGGTGAAAAACTGTTTTTT	CASSFLQGAGEKLFF
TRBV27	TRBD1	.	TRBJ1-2	TGTGCCAGCAGTTTATCACCATCCTTTACAGGGGAGGGCTACACCTTC	CASSLSPSFTGEGYTF
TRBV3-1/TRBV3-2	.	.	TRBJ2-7	TGTGCCAGCAGCCAAGAAAGGAGCCGATTCTCCTACGAGCAGTACTTC	CASSQERSRFSYEQYF
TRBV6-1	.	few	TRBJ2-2	TGTGCCAGCAGTGAAGGGGTCCCAACCGGGGAGCTGTTTTTT	CASSEGVPTGELFF
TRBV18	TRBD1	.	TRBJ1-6	TGTGCCAGCTCACCCGGGACAGGGGGCGCCTCTATGTCACCCCTCCACTTT	CASSPGTGGASMSPLHF
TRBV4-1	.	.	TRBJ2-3	TGCGCCAGCAGCCAAGGTGGCAAGCAGGGGAGGGCAGATACGCAGTATTTT	CASSQGGKQGRADTQYF
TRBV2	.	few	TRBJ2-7	TGTGCCAGCAGGTGGACAGAGAGCTCCTACGAGCAGTACTTC	CASRWTESSYEQYF
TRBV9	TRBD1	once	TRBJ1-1	TGTGCCAGCAGCGTTAGGACAGGGAACACTGAAGCTTTCTTT	CASSVRTGNTEAFF
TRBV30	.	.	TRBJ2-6	TGTGCCGGATCCGGCCCGAGGTCTGGGGCCAACGTCCTGACTTTC	CAGSGPRSGANVLTF
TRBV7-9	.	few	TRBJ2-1	TGTGCCAGCAGCTTTAACGGGGCAGGGTACAATGAGCAGTTCTTC	CASSFNGAGYNEQFF
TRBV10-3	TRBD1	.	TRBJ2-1	TGTGCCATCAGTGAGAACCCGACAGGGTTCTCCTACAATGAGCAGTTCTTC	CAISENPTGFSYNEQFF
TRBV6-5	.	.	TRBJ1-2	TGTGCCAGCAGTTACTCGTTAGTAGAAGATGGCTACACCTTC	CASSYSLVEDGYTF